This T cell receptor (beta chain) is drawn from a study of CD4+ T cells in melanoma. Here immunoSEQ multiplex PCR was the method, and the copy in TCRdb shows in-frame clones only, minus some. The sample holds about 11,000 clones, about 72% seen once. To note about this clone: The antigen remains unidentified.

Study results and limitations: Neoantigen-specific CD4+ T cells in melanoma reportedly had diverse differentiation states. A reported correlation linked neoantigen-specific CD4+ T cells to CD8+, macrophage and B cell function.

The sequence came from a human donor with melanoma. The sample comprised cells from a culture (not recorded whether cultured in vitro).

This CDR3 reads CASSERRDRSYEQYF. The CDR3 region has the DNA TGTGCCAGCAGCGAGCGGCGGGACAGATCCTACGAGCAGTACTTC. The V and J genes are TRBV11-2 and TRBJ2-7; the D gene is possibly TRBD1 (7 bases). The V and J ends lost 5 bases and 1 base respectively, with 15 bases between them. The CDR3 consists of 15 residues. Looked up from germline, CDR1 is SGHAT and CDR2 is FQNNGV.